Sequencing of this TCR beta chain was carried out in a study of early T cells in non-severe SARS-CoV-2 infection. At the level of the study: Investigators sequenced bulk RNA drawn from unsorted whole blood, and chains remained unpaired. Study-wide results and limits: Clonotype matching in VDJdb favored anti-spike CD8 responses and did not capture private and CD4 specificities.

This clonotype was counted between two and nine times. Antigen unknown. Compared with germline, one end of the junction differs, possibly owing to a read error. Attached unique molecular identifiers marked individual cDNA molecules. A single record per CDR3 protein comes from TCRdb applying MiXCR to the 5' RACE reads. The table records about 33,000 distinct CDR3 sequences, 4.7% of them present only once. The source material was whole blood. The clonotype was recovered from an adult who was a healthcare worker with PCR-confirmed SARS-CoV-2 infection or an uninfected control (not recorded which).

The DNA for the CDR3 is TGTGCCAGCAGTGAAGGCAATCAGCCCCACCATTTT. Residues: CASSEGNQPHHF. V is TRBV2 and J is TRBJ1-5; no clear D gene. Germline V lookup: CDR1 SNHLY, CDR2 FYNNEI. CDR3 size: 12 residues. Full variable domain (rest looked up from reference TRBV2 and TRBJ1-5): EPEVTQTPSHQVTQMGQEVILRCVPISNHLYFYWYRQILGQKVEFLVSFYNNEISEKSEIFDDQFSVERPDGSNFTLKIRSTKLEDSAMYFCASSEGNQPHHFGDGTRLSIL.